This is a list of T cell receptor beta chains from one sample in a study of T cell responses to AZD1222 COVID-19 vaccine. Produced via immunoSEQ multiplex PCR; TCRdb's table is partial and in-frame only. The sample includes some 110,000 clones, approximately 89% of them seen just once. The sample consisted of peripheral blood, taken 28 days after the second AZD1222 dose. The receptors here all came from an adult who received the AZD1222 COVID-19 vaccine. CDR3s include the opening cysteine and the closing phenylalanine or tryptophan. A D gene is named only where the DNA matches it firmly. Only some rows state a clone size, as once, few, many or a class for expanded clones.

V gene	J gene	D gene	clone size	CDR3 DNA	CDR3 protein
TRBV5-5	TRBJ2-6	TRBD1	NA	TGTGCCAGCAGCTTGCAGCCCGGGACAGGGGGCTCTGGGGCCAACGTCCTGACTTTC	CASSLQPGTGGSGANVLTF
TRBV7-9	TRBJ2-5	TRBD2	NA	TGTGCCAGCAGCTTGCTGACTAGCGGGGGGTACCAGGAGACCCAGTACTTC	CASSLLTSGGYQETQYF
TRBV5-6	TRBJ1-6	NA	once	TGTGCCAGCAGCGGGGATTTTAATTCACCCCTCCACTTT	CASSGDFNSPLHF
TRBV7-9	TRBJ1-4	TRBD1	NA	TGTGCCAGCAGCCCCCCGGGACAGGCATTCGAAAAACTGTTTTTT	CASSPPGQAFEKLFF
TRBV7-2	TRBJ2-3	NA	NA	TGTGCCAGCGGCTCCACAGGTTTCGCAGATACGCAGTATTTT	CASGSTGFADTQYF
TRBV5-1	TRBJ1-3	TRBD1	NA	TGCGCCAGCAGCCGTACAGGGGAATCTTCTGGAAACACCATATATTTT	CASSRTGESSGNTIYF
TRBV7-9	TRBJ2-2	NA	NA	TGTGCCAGCACCCTCGGAAACACCGGGGAGCTGTTTTTT	CASTLGNTGELFF
TRBV4-1	TRBJ2-2	NA	NA	TGCGCCAGCAGCCAAGGATTACAGGGGAGGTCCGGGGAGCTGTTTTTT	CASSQGLQGRSGELFF
TRBV12-5	TRBJ2-1	TRBD1	NA	TGTGCTAGTGGACGGAGGACAGGTCCAGGGCTCTACAATGAGCAGTTCTTC	CASGRRTGPGLYNEQFF
TRBV29-1	TRBJ2-1	TRBD1	NA	TGCAGCGTTGAGGGTCCCCTGGGACAGGGGTTGAATGAGCAGTTCTTC	CSVEGPLGQGLNEQFF
TRBV7-9	TRBJ2-7	NA	NA	TGTGCCAGCAGTCCCGGTTCCTACGAGCAGTACTTC	CASSPGSYEQYF
TRBV5-1	TRBJ1-2	TRBD1	NA	TGCGCCAGCAGCTTGGATATGTCCAGGGGGCATGGCTACACCTTC	CASSLDMSRGHGYTF
TRBV20-1	TRBJ1-1	TRBD1	NA	TGCAGTGCTAGTTCCCAGGACAGGGTGAACACTGAAGCTTTCTTT	CSASSQDRVNTEAFF
TRBV3-1/TRBV3-2	TRBJ1-5	NA	NA	TGTGCCAGCAGCCAAGATACCGGGGGACTAGGGCCCCAGCATTTT	CASSQDTGGLGPQHF
TRBV28	TRBJ1-4	TRBD1	NA	TGTGCCAGCAGGGGCGACAGGGTAAATGAAAAACTGTTTTTT	CASRGDRVNEKLFF
TRBV19	TRBJ1-6	NA	NA	TGTGCCAGTGGAATAGGGGCGGATAATTCACCCCTCCACTTT	CASGIGADNSPLHF
TRBV6-1	TRBJ1-6	TRBD1	few	TGTGCCAGCAGTGCCGTCGACAGGGGATATCGTTCACCCCTCCACTTT	CASSAVDRGYRSPLHF
TRBV7-3	TRBJ2-7	NA	NA	TGTGCCAGCAGCTTAACTAGGGCCGACGAGCAGTACTTC	CASSLTRADEQYF
TRBV29-1	TRBJ2-3	NA	NA	TGCAGCGTTGGGGCTGGACAGTCACCTCGCACAGATACGCAGTATTTT	CSVGAGQSPRTDTQYF
TRBV27	TRBJ2-1	TRBD2	NA	TGTGCCAGCAGTTTACTAGCGGGGGGGTCGGCTGAGCAGTTCTTC	CASSLLAGGSAEQFF
TRBV28	TRBJ2-2	TRBD1	NA	TGTGCCAGCAGTCCGTCGACAGGGGAAGATGCCGGGGAGCTGTTTTTT	CASSPSTGEDAGELFF
TRBV10-2	TRBJ2-3	TRBD2	NA	TGCGCCAGCAGTGAACCCCTAGGACTAGCGGAAACGAGCACAGATACGCAGTATTTT	CASSEPLGLAETSTDTQYF
TRBV5-5	TRBJ1-5	TRBD1	NA	TGTGCCAGCAGCCTGGGACAGGGCAGTTTTGAGCCCCAGCATTTT	CASSLGQGSFEPQHF
TRBV11-2	TRBJ1-5	NA	NA	TGTGCCAGCAGCTTGGACAGCGCCGGTCAGCCCCAGCATTTT	CASSLDSAGQPQHF
TRBV15	TRBJ1-2	NA	NA	TGTGCCACCAGCAGAGATTTGATAACCGACTATGGCTACACCTTC	CATSRDLITDYGYTF
TRBV2	TRBJ2-7	TRBD2	NA	TGTGCCAGCAGTGAGAGGCTAGCGGGGAACTCCTACGAGCAGTACTTC	CASSERLAGNSYEQYF